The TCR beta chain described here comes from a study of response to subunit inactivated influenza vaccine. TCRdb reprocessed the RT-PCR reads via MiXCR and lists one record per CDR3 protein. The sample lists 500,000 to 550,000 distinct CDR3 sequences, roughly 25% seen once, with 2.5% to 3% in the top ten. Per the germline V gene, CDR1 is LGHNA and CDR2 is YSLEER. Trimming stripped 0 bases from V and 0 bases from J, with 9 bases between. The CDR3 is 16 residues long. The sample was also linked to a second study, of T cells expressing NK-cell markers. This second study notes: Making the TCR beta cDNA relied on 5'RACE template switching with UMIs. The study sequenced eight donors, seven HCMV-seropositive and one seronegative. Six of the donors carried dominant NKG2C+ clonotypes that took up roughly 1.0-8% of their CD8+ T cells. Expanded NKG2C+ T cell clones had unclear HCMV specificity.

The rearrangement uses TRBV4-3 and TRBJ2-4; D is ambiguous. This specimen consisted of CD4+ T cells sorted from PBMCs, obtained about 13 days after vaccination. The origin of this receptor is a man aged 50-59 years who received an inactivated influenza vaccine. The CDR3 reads CASSQDGVLAKNIQYF. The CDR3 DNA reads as TGCGCCAGCAGCCAAGATGGGGTACTAGCCAAAAACATTCAGTACTTC.